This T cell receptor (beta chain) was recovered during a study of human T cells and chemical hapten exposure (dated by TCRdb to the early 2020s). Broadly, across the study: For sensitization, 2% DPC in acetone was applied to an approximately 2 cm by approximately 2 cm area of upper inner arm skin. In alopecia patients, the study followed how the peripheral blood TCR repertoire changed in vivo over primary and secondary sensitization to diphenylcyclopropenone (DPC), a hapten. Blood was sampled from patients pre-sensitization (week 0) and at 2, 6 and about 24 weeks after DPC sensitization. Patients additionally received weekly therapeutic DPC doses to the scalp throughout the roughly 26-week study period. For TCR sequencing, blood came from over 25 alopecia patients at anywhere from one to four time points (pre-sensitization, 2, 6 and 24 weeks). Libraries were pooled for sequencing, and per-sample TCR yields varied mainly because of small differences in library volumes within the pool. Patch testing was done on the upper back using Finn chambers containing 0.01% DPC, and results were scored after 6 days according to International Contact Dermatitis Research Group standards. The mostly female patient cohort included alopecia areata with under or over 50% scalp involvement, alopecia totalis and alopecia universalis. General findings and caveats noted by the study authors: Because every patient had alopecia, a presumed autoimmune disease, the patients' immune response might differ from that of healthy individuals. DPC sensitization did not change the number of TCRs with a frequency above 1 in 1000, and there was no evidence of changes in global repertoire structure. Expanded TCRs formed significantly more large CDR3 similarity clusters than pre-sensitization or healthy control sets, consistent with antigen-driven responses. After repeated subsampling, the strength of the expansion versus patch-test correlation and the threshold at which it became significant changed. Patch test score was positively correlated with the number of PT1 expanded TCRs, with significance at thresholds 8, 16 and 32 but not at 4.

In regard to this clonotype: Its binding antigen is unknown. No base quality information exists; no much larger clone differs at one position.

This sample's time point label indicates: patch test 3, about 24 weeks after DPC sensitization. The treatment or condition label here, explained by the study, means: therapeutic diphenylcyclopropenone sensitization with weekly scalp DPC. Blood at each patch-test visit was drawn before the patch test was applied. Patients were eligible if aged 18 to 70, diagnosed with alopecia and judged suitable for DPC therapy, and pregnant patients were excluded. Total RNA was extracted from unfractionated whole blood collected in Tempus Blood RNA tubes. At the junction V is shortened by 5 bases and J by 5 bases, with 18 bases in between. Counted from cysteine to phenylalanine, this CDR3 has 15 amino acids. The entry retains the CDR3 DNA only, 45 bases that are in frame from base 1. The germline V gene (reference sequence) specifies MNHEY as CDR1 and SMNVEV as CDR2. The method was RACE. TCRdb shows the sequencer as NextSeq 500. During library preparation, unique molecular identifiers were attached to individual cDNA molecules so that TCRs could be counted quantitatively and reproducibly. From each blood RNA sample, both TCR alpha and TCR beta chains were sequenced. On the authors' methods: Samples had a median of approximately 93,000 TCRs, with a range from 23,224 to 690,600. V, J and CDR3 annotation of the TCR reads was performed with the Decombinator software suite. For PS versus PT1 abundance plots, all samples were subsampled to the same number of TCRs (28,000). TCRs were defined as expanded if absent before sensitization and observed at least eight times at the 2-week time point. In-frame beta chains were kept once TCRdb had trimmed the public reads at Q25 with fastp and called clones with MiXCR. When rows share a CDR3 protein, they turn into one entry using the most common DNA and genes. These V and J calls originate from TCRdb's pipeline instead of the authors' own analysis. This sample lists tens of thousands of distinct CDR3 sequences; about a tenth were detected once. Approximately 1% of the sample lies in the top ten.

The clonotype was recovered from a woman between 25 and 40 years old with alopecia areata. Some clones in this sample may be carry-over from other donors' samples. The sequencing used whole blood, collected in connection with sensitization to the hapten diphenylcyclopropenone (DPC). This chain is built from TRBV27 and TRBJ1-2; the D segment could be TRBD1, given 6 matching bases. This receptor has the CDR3 CASSAIGGLRYGYTF. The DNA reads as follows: TGTGCCAGCAGTGCCATAGGGGGGTTGCGGTATGGCTACACCTTC.